These T cell receptor beta chains were read from a single sample in a study of shared clonotypes between healthy human individuals. Sequencing was performed with immunoSEQ multiplex PCR; in TCRdb, only in-frame clones are kept and a portion is missing. Of roughly 2.1 million clones listed, about 92% were seen once; the top ten hold under 2%. Input material: naive CD8+ T cells from PBMCs. These receptor sequences come from a man aged 18 to 29 in good health. Some clones in this sample may be carry-over from other donors' samples. CDR3s include the opening cysteine and the closing phenylalanine or tryptophan. The D gene is left open where the match is weak.

d_gene | j_gene | v_gene | CDR3nt | CDR3aa
TRBD1 | TRBJ1-2 | TRBV9 | TGTGCCAGCAGCACGATGACAGGGAGTGGGGGCTACACCTTC | CASSTMTGSGGYTF
. | TRBJ2-2 | TRBV19 | TGTGCCACTTCGGGGCGGGAGAACACCGGGGAGCTGTTTTTT | CATSGRENTGELFF
. | TRBJ1-2 | TRBV6-5 | TGTGCCAGCAGTTACAGGGGTGCGGACTATGGCTACACCTTC | CASSYRGADYGYTF
. | TRBJ1-4 | TRBV7-9 | TGTGCCAGCAGACTGGGACGGCACACAACTAATGAAAAACTGTTTTTT | CASRLGRHTTNEKLFF
. | TRBJ2-1 | TRBV25-1 | TGTGCCAGCAGTAATGGGGGGGCGGATGAGCAGTTCTTC | CASSNGGADEQFF
TRBD1 | TRBJ2-7 | TRBV9 | TGTGCCAGCAGCGTAGATGGGACAGCCCCCCCCTACTACGAGCAGTACTTC | CASSVDGTAPPYYEQYF
. | TRBJ2-1 | TRBV10-3 | TGTGCCACCAGGCCGCCACCCAATGAGCAGTTCTTC | CATRPPPNEQFF
TRBD1 | TRBJ2-6 | TRBV7-9 | TGTGCCAGCAGCTTTCCAGGGGGCACTGGGGCCAACGTCCTGACTTTC | CASSFPGGTGANVLTF
TRBD2 | TRBJ2-7 | TRBV9 | TGTGCCAGCAGCCATCCCTCTAGCGGGAGGGGACACGAGCAGTACTTC | CASSHPSSGRGHEQYF
TRBD2 | TRBJ2-3 | TRBV9 | TGTGCCAGCAGCGCCCTAGCGGGAGTGAACACAGATACGCAGTATTTT | CASSALAGVNTDTQYF
TRBD1 | TRBJ1-5 | TRBV4-1 | TGCGCCAGCAGCCAGACAGGGGACCCAGGTGGCAATCAGCCCCAGCATTTT | CASSQTGDPGGNQPQHF
. | TRBJ1-1 | TRBV4-3 | TGCGCCAGCAGCCAAGATTCGCGGGTGGCGGCTGAAGCTTTCTTT | CASSQDSRVAAEAFF